The 29 T cell receptor beta chains below all came from one sample that was sequenced in a study of cytomegalovirus exposure and HLA in healthy donors. The PCR had 60 Vbeta and 13 Jbeta primers. Only in-frame clones appear in the TCRdb table, and some are missing; sequencing was by immunoSEQ multiplex PCR. The sample lists about 200,000 clones; around 84% were seen once. What was sequenced was PBMCs. The receptors were sampled from a woman between 18 and 30 years old in good health and CMV-seronegative.

The rearrangement joins TRBV18 to TRBJ2-5; D may be TRBD1 (6 bases). The V end lost 5 bases, the J end lost 4 bases, and 14 bases lay between the germline ends. The CDR3 runs to 14 residues. CDR1 is KGHSH and CDR2 is LQKENI in the germline V gene. DNA for the CDR3: TGTGCCAGCTCATCGCCGGACAGTCTAGAGACCCAGTACTTC. Protein sequence: CASSSPDSLETQYF.

This chain uses TRBV11-2 with TRBJ2-7; 9 bases map to TRBD2. This CDR3 is 15 amino acids long. In germline, CDR1 is SGHAT, CDR2 FQNNGV. Unmatched junction bases numbered 3, after V lost 1 base and J lost 2 bases. The chain's CDR3 is CASSLGLADTYEQYF. CDR3 DNA: TGTGCCAGCAGCTTAGGACTAGCGGATACCTACGAGCAGTACTTC.

The chain couples TRBV30 to TRBJ2-1, with 7 bases aligning to TRBD2. CDR1 GTSNPN and CDR2 SVGIG come from the germline V gene (reference sequence). V lost 1 base and J lost 0; bases outside the gene matches: 3. The CDR3 covers 15 residues. CDR3 nucleotides: TGTGCCTGGAGTGGAGGCGGGAGCTCCTACAATGAGCAGTTCTTC. It translates to CAWSGGGSSYNEQFF.

This clone has only a few counts. The gene calls are TRBV7-2 and TRBJ2-7, with D possibly matching TRBD2 (6 bases). Germline CDR1 and CDR2: SGHTA and FQGNSA. The CDR3 has 14 amino acids. Trimming took 5 bases from V and 7 from J, leaving 18 bases between them. The CDR3 DNA is TGTGCCAGCAGCCCGCGGACTACCTTGGGAGAGCAGTACGTC. This sequence encodes CASSPRTTLGEQYV.

The chain recombines TRBV28 with TRBJ1-6; TRBD1 matches at 7 bases. V lost 6 bases to trimming and J lost 9 bases; unmatched junction nucleotides: 11. This CDR3 region has 15 residues. Germline-derived CDR1 and CDR2 are MDHEN and SYDVKM. CDR3 nucleotide sequence: TGTGCCAGCAGCCGGGACAGTCAAAATGGTTCACCCCTCCACTTT. Translation: CASSRDSQNGSPLHF.

The chain couples TRBV2 to TRBJ2-5, with D possibly TRBD1 on 6 matching bases. In germline, CDR1 is SNHLY, CDR2 FYNNEI. V lost 8 bases and J lost 3, with 13 bases in between. The CDR3 totals 13 residues. CDR3 sequence: CASGEQGEETQYF. The CDR3 region has the DNA TGTGCCAGCGGAGAACAGGGAGAAGAGACCCAGTACTTC.

This clone has just a few counts. The chain has TRBV9 and TRBJ1-3, with D hard to call. The CDR3 length is 14 residues. With 4 bases removed from V and 2 bases from J, the gap between germline ends came to 10 bases. Germline loops: CDR1 SGDLS, CDR2 YYNGEE. The CDR3 here is CASSQGGTGNTIYF. CDR3 bases: TGTGCCAGCAGCCAAGGAGGAACTGGAAACACCATATATTTT. The full variable domain, in which reference TRBV9 and TRBJ1-3 provide the parts outside the CDR3, is DSGVTQTPKHLITATGQRVTLRCSPRSGDLSVYWYQQSLDQGLQFLIQYYNGEERAKGNILERFSAQQFPDLHSELNLSSLELGDSALYFCASSQGGTGNTIYFGEGSWLTVV.

This clone was counted only a few times. The chain uses TRBV5-6 and TRBJ1-1, with D possibly TRBD1 on 6 matching bases. The germline V gene encodes CDR1 SGHDT and CDR2 YYEEEE. This CDR3 has 14 residues. V was trimmed by 6 bases and J by 1 base, leaving 13 bases between them. In nucleotides, the CDR3 is TGTGCCAGCATCCTACAGGGTACGAACACTGAAGCTTTCTTT. Its translation: CASILQGTNTEAFF.

The CDR3 DNA follows: TGTGCCAGCAGCGAAACTAGCGGGAGCGTCAATGAGCAGTTCTTC. Protein sequence: CASSETSGSVNEQFF. This chain joins TRBV9 and TRBJ2-1; 11 bases agree with TRBD2. The CDR3 is 15 amino acids. J was trimmed by 6 bases and V by 3 bases; bases with no gene match: 5. Germline CDR1 is SGDLS and CDR2 is YYNGEE.

This clone showed up just once. V is TRBV19 and J is TRBJ1-4; a weak D match, TRBD1 (5 bases). Per germline, CDR1 LNHDA and CDR2 SQIVND (reference sequence). Trimming stripped 8 bases from V and 8 bases from J, with 15 bases between. The CDR3 runs to 13 residues. The CDR3 is CASYQSGDEKLFF. CDR3 sequence (DNA): TGTGCCAGTTACCAGTCGGGGGACGAAAAACTGTTTTTT.

This clone was recorded only once. The gene calls are TRBV5-4 and TRBJ2-2, with 11 bases that match TRBD2. With 4 bases clipped from V and 5 bases from J, the junction kept 7 bases outside the gene matches. CDR1 is SGHNT, CDR2 YYREEE, per germline (reference sequence). The CDR3 length is 16 residues. CDR3 nucleotide sequence: TGTGCCAGCAGCCCGGGGGTAGCGGGAGGGACCGGGGAGCTGTTTTTT. This sequence encodes CASSPGVAGGTGELFF.

For this clone: In the same sample, other DNA sequences code for this CDR3. The chain combines TRBV7-9 with TRBJ1-4, with 10 bases lining up with TRBD1. With 5 bases clipped from V and 8 bases from J, the junction kept 11 bases outside the gene matches. CDR1 is SEHNR and CDR2 is FQNEAQ in the germline V gene (reference sequence). The length of the CDR3 is 16 residues. DNA of the CDR3: TGTGCCAGCAGCCCCACCCTCGGACAGGGGGGGGAAAAACTGTTTTTT. The encoded protein is CASSPTLGQGGEKLFF.

This clone was picked up a small number of times. The chain is built from TRBV5-1 and TRBJ2-3, with 12 nucleotides matching TRBD2. The CDR3 length is 17 residues. The J segment lost 3 bases and the V segment lost 0 bases, leaving 5 bases of the junction unmatched. CDR1 and CDR2 (germline): SGHRS, YFSETQ. The DNA of the CDR3 is TGCGCCAGCAGCTTGGGCCTAGCGGGAGGGCGAACAGATACGCAGTATTTT. Protein sequence: CASSLGLAGGRTDTQYF.

The chain is built from TRBV27 and TRBJ2-6, with a possible D match to TRBD2 (5 bases). The CDR3 extends over 16 amino acids. CDR1 and CDR2 from the germline V gene are MNHEY and SMNVEV (reference sequence). The ends were cut back, 8 bases at V and 0 bases at J, with 14 bases in the middle. The CDR3 region is CASRLWESSGANVLTF. The CDR3, as DNA: TGTGCCAGCCGATTGTGGGAGAGCTCTGGGGCCAACGTCCTGACTTTC.

The chain combines TRBV7-2 with TRBJ1-1; D uncertain. From germline, CDR1 is SGHTA and CDR2 FQGNSA. The CDR3 extends over 15 amino acids. Trimming took 0 bases from V and 1 from J, leaving 9 bases between them. The CDR3 loop reads CASSLATYQNTEAFF. CDR3 sequence (DNA): TGTGCCAGCAGCTTAGCAACTTACCAGAACACTGAAGCTTTCTTT.

The chain has TRBV4-1 and TRBJ2-4; possible D gene TRBD1, 7 bases. Germline CDR1 MGHRA, CDR2 YSYEKL. CDR3 size: 16 residues. The V gene lost 6 bases and the J gene lost 6 bases, with 21 bases spanning the gap. CDR3 sequence (DNA): TGCGCCAGCAGACCAACCAGGGGGGAGTTACGAAACATTCAGTACTTC. Encoded protein: CASRPTRGELRNIQYF.

This chain joins TRBV19 and TRBJ2-1, with no clear D. V lost 7 bases and J lost 0, with 16 bases in between. Germline CDR1 and CDR2: LNHDA and SQIVND (reference sequence). The CDR3 is 16 amino acids. The CDR3 protein is CASNPSTYYSYNEQFF. The CDR3 bases are TGTGCCAGTAACCCTAGTACCTACTACTCCTACAATGAGCAGTTCTTC.

J is TRBJ2-1 and V is TRBV4-2, with D possibly being TRBD2 (6 bases). This CDR3 has 16 residues. V lost 1 base and J 6 bases, leaving 16 bases between the germline ends. Germline assignment: CDR1 LGHNA and CDR2 YNFKEQ. The DNA for the CDR3 is TGTGCCAGCAGCCAAGGAATTGGAGGGTCTGGCAATGAGCAGTTCTTC. Amino acid sequence: CASSQGIGGSGNEQFF.

Note on this clone: Compared with germline, one end of the junction differs, possibly owing to a read error. The chain couples TRBV28 to TRBJ2-7; TRBD1 might be the D (5 bases). From germline, CDR1 is MDHEN and CDR2 SYDVKM. The CDR3 is made up of 11 amino acids. The CDR3 DNA reads as TGTGCCAGCAGTACCCTCCAGGGCAGGGACTTC. Its protein is CASSTLQGRDF.

This sequence joins TRBV6-5 and TRBJ1-3; 7 positions agree with TRBD1. CDR3 size: 16 residues. Trimming at V came to 4 bases and at J to 0 bases, leaving 6 bases not matched to a gene. Looked up from germline, CDR1 is MNHEY and CDR2 is SVGAGI. The CDR3 protein is CASSCRDSDSGNTIYF. Here the CDR3 DNA reads TGTGCCAGCAGTTGTCGGGACAGCGACTCTGGAAACACCATATATTTT.

This chain joins TRBV28 and TRBJ2-7; D gene unclear. The CDR3 is 13 residues long. V was clipped by 3 bases and J by 5 bases, with 11 bases between them. The germline gives CDR1 MDHEN, CDR2 SYDVKM. The CDR3 is CASSFTPLDEQYF. CDR3 nucleotide sequence: TGTGCCAGCAGTTTCACCCCATTAGACGAGCAGTACTTC.

The rearrangement uses TRBV4-3 and TRBJ2-7; 8 bases fit TRBD2. Trimming at V came to 0 bases and at J to 3 bases, leaving 19 bases not matched to a gene. This CDR3 comprises 20 residues. The V gene's germline CDR1 is LGHNA and CDR2 YSLEER. CDR3 sequence (DNA): TGCGCCAGCAGCCAAGATTTGAGTGGGACGGGAGGGAGTGCCGACTACGAGCAGTACTTC. Translated, it gives CASSQDLSGTGGSADYEQYF.

This clone was seen a handful of times. CDR3 sequence reads: CASSIEGLAGASEQFF. The CDR3, as DNA: TGTGCCAGTAGTATAGAGGGGCTAGCGGGAGCAAGCGAGCAGTTCTTC. This sequence joins TRBV19 and TRBJ2-1; 10 bases are shared with TRBD2. With 0 bases clipped from V and 10 bases from J, the junction kept 9 bases outside the gene matches. CDR3 length: 16 residues. CDR1 and CDR2 (germline): LNHDA, SQIVND (reference sequence).

The V and J genes are TRBV18 and TRBJ1-1, with a tentative D call TRBD1 (6 bases). This CDR3 comprises 16 residues. Germline V gene sequence: CDR1 KGHSH, CDR2 LQKENI. The V gene lost 6 bases and the J gene lost 2 bases, with 19 bases spanning the gap. Here the CDR3 DNA reads TGTGCCAGCTCTCGAATACAGGGAGGGTCCAACACTGAAGCTTTCTTT. It codes for CASSRIQGGSNTEAFF.

The chain combines TRBV5-4 with TRBJ2-3, with no clear D. The CDR3 sequence is 14 residues long. V lost 4 bases, J lost 1 base, and 10 bases lay in between. CDR1 and CDR2 (germline): SGHNT, YYREEE (reference sequence). Here the CDR3 DNA reads TGTGCCAGCAGCGCAAAATCGGGCACAGATACGCAGTATTTT. Residues: CASSAKSGTDTQYF.

The rearrangement joins TRBV7-2 to TRBJ2-1; 13 bases fit TRBD2. V lost 3 bases and J lost 2; bases outside the gene matches: 7. The CDR3 runs to 18 residues. CDR1 and CDR2 (germline): SGHTA, FQGNSA. The chain's CDR3 is CASSLGLAGSGAYNEQFF. CDR3 nucleotides: TGTGCCAGCAGCTTGGGACTAGCGGGATCTGGAGCCTACAATGAGCAGTTCTTC.

The CDR3 loop is CSVELAGTGELFF. The CDR3 nucleotides read TGCAGCGTTGAGTTGGCGGGGACCGGGGAGCTGTTTTTT. V gene TRBV29-1 combines with J gene TRBJ2-2; the D gene is possibly TRBD2 (6 bases). Germline-derived CDR1 and CDR2 are SQVTM and ANQGSEA. Trimming pared 3 bases from V and 5 bases from J, leaving 10 bases between. CDR3 length: 13 amino acids.

The chain carries TRBV30 and TRBJ1-4, with D tentatively TRBD1 (5 bases). Germline CDR1 GTSNPN, CDR2 SVGIG (reference sequence). Trimming pared 2 bases from V and 8 bases from J, leaving 12 bases between. The CDR3 length is 13 residues. The CDR3 DNA reads TGTGCCTGGAGTCAAGGGGTTGAGGAAAAACTGTTTTTT. Amino acids: CAWSQGVEEKLFF. Complete variable domain (other parts from reference TRBV30 and TRBJ1-4): SQTIHQWPATLVQPVGSPLSLECTVEGTSNPNLYWYRQAAGRGLQLLFYSVGIGQISSEVPQNLSASRPQDRQFILSSKKLLLSDSGFYLCAWSQGVEEKLFFGSGTQLSVL.

This clone was seen only a few times. The V gene is TRBV5-6, the J gene TRBJ1-3; 9 bases agree with TRBD1. Trimming took 4 bases from V and 5 from J; bases not matched to a gene: 4. Germline lookup yields CDR1 SGHDT and CDR2 YYEEEE. This CDR3 region has 14 residues. The CDR3 DNA is TGTGCCAGCAGCGAAGACAGGGGGAGAAACACCATATATTTT. Translated: CASSEDRGRNTIYF.